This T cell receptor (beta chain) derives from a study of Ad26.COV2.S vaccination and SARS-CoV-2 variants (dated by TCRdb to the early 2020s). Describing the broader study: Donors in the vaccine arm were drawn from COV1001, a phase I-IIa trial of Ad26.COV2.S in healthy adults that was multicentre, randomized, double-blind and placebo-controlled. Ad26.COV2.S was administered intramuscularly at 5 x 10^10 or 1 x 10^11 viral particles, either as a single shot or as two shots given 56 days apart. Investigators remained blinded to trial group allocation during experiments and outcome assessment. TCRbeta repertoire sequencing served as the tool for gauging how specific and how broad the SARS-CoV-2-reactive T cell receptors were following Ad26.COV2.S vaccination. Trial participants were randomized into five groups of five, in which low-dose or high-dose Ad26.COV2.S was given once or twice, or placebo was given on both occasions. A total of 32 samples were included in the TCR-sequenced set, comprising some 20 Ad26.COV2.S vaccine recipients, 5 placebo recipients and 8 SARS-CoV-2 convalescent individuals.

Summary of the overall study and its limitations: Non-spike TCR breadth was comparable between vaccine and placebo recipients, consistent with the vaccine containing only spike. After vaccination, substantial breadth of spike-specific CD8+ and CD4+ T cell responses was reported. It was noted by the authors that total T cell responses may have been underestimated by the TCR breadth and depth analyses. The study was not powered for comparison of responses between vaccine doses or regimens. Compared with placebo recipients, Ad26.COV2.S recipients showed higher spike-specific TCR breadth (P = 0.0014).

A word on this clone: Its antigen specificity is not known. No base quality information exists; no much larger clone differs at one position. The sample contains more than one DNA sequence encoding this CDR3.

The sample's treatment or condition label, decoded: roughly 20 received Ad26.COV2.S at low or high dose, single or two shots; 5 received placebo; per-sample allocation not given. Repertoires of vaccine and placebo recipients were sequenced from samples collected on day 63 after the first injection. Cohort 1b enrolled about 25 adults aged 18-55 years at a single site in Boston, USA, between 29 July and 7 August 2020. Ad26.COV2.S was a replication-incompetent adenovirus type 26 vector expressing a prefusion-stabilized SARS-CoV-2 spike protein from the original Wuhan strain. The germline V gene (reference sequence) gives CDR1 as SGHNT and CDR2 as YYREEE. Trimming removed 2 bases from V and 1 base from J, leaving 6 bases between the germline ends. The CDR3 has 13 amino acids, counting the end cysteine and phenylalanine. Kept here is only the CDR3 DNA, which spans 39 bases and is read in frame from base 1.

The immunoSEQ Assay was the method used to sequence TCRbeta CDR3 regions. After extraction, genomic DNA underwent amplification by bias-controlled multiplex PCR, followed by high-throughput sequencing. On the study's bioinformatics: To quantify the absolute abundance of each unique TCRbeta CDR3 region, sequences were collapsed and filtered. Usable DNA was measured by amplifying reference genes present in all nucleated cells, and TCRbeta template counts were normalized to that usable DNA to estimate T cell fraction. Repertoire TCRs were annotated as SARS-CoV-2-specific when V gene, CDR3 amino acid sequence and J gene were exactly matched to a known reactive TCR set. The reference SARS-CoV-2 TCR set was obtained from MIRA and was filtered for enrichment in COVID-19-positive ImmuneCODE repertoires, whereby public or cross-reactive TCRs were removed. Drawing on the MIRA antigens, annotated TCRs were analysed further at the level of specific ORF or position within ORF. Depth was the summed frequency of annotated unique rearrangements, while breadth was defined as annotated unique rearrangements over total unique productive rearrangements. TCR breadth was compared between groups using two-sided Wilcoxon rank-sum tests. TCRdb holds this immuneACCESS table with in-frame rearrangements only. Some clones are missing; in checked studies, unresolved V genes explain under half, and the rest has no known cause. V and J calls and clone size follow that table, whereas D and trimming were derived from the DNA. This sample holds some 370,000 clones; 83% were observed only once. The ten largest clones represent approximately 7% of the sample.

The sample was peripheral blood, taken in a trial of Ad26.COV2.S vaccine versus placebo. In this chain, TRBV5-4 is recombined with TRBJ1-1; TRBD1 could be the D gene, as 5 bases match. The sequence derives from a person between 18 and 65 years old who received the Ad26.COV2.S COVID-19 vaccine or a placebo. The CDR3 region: CASSFGGNTEAFF. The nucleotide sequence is TGTGCCAGCAGCTTCGGGGGGAACACTGAAGCTTTCTTT.